This is a list of T cell receptor beta chains from one sample in a study of early T cells in non-severe SARS-CoV-2 infection. In TCRdb, the 5' RACE reads were re-called with MiXCR into one record per CDR3 protein. The sample has tens of thousands of distinct CDR3 sequences, roughly 5.2% seen once; the top ten hold 20% to 25%. Sequencing input: whole blood. The receptors derive from an adult who was a healthcare worker with PCR-confirmed SARS-CoV-2 infection or an uninfected control (not recorded which). The CDR3 runs from the conserved cysteine through the conserved F or W. Fields, in order: J gene, clone size, V gene, CDR3 protein. Part of the rows lack a size; the others show once, few, many or a class for expanded clones.

j_gene: TRBJ2-7
abundance: .
v_gene: TRBV11-2
CDR3aa: CASNLGTDYYEQYF

j_gene: TRBJ2-7
abundance: many
v_gene: TRBV27
CDR3aa: CASRPGQGSYEQYF

j_gene: TRBJ2-5
abundance: many
v_gene: TRBV7-9
CDR3aa: CASRGETQYF

j_gene: TRBJ2-5
abundance: many
v_gene: TRBV11-2
CDR3aa: CASSLVQGQETQYF

j_gene: TRBJ2-3
abundance: many
v_gene: TRBV6-2/TRBV6-3
CDR3aa: CASSYLERTDTQYF

j_gene: TRBJ2-1
abundance: many
v_gene: TRBV12-3/TRBV12-4
CDR3aa: CASSLGAVSYNEQFF

j_gene: TRBJ1-4
abundance: many
v_gene: TRBV20-1
CDR3aa: CSAREQGAREKLFF

j_gene: TRBJ2-1
abundance: many
v_gene: TRBV5-1
CDR3aa: CASSFGSGRAGDEQFF

j_gene: TRBJ2-5
abundance: many
v_gene: TRBV7-2
CDR3aa: CASTEQSVAETQYF

j_gene: TRBJ2-3
abundance: few
v_gene: TRBV7-9
CDR3aa: CASSSRGQTDTQYF

j_gene: TRBJ2-5
abundance: .
v_gene: TRBV28
CDR3aa: CASSLNRGRETQYF

j_gene: TRBJ2-1
abundance: once
v_gene: TRBV11-3
CDR3aa: CASSYWTSGRDEQFF

j_gene: TRBJ2-1
abundance: few
v_gene: TRBV21-1
CDR3aa: CASSDQRASSYNEQFF

j_gene: TRBJ1-4
abundance: few
v_gene: TRBV18
CDR3aa: CASSIGNLEKLFF

j_gene: TRBJ2-3
abundance: many
v_gene: TRBV5-1
CDR3aa: CASRDRGSVADTQYF

j_gene: TRBJ2-7
abundance: few
v_gene: TRBV6-2/TRBV6-3
CDR3aa: CASSYTRYEQYF

j_gene: TRBJ2-3
abundance: few
v_gene: TRBV7-3
CDR3aa: CASSLGLSYTDTQYF

j_gene: TRBJ2-1
abundance: many
v_gene: TRBV2
CDR3aa: CASTLAGDEQFF

j_gene: TRBJ2-2
abundance: .
v_gene: TRBV4-3
CDR3aa: CASSRGREYTGELFF

j_gene: TRBJ2-1
abundance: many
v_gene: TRBV9
CDR3aa: CASSVTTGETGNEQFF

j_gene: TRBJ2-7
abundance: .
v_gene: TRBV2
CDR3aa: CATKFRGSSYEQYF

j_gene: TRBJ2-3
abundance: many
v_gene: TRBV5-1
CDR3aa: CASSSGAAQYF

j_gene: TRBJ1-3
abundance: .
v_gene: TRBV7-8
CDR3aa: CASSLASLGTSGNTIYF

j_gene: TRBJ2-5
abundance: many
v_gene: TRBV7-2
CDR3aa: CASSGGLQETQYF

j_gene: TRBJ1-4
abundance: .
v_gene: TRBV30
CDR3aa: CACDREGEKLFF

j_gene: TRBJ1-4
abundance: many
v_gene: TRBV7-9
CDR3aa: CASSAYGGLNEKLFF

j_gene: TRBJ1-6
abundance: few
v_gene: TRBV5-1
CDR3aa: CASSLARGGLGNSPLHF

j_gene: TRBJ2-2
abundance: few
v_gene: TRBV9
CDR3aa: CASSSRKGAGGASISTGELFF

j_gene: TRBJ2-5
abundance: many
v_gene: TRBV5-4
CDR3aa: CASSLAGQKKELSQETQYF

j_gene: TRBJ2-5
abundance: few
v_gene: TRBV7-3
CDR3aa: CASSLRAGGNQETQYF

j_gene: TRBJ2-1
abundance: many
v_gene: TRBV18
CDR3aa: CASSRTGTGGYEQFF

j_gene: TRBJ2-2
abundance: few
v_gene: TRBV14
CDR3aa: CASSSRLNTGELFF

j_gene: TRBJ2-2
abundance: many
v_gene: TRBV7-6
CDR3aa: CASSLTLAGDLTGELFF

j_gene: TRBJ2-7
abundance: many
v_gene: TRBV6-5
CDR3aa: CASSSRQGESYEQYF

j_gene: TRBJ2-3
abundance: .
v_gene: TRBV7-2
CDR3aa: CASSPARGARGTDTQYF

j_gene: TRBJ2-1
abundance: many
v_gene: TRBV6-6
CDR3aa: CASSYQGTDNEQFF

j_gene: TRBJ1-1
abundance: many
v_gene: TRBV2
CDR3aa: CAREGVSNEAFF

j_gene: TRBJ1-6
abundance: .
v_gene: TRBV28
CDR3aa: CASSWGQGDSPLHF

j_gene: TRBJ2-1
abundance: .
v_gene: TRBV10-3
CDR3aa: CAMSGPEENEQFF

j_gene: TRBJ2-3
abundance: many
v_gene: TRBV5-1
CDR3aa: CASTDLGTDTQYF

j_gene: TRBJ2-6
abundance: .
v_gene: TRBV7-3
CDR3aa: CASSFKGTNVLTF

j_gene: TRBJ1-1
abundance: many
v_gene: TRBV29-1
CDR3aa: CSVVEKTTEAFF

j_gene: TRBJ1-6
abundance: many
v_gene: TRBV4-2
CDR3aa: CASSQDQGYNSPLHF

j_gene: TRBJ1-1
abundance: many
v_gene: TRBV28
CDR3aa: CASRGSGGWNTEAFF

j_gene: TRBJ2-1
abundance: many
v_gene: TRBV24-1
CDR3aa: CATSDPQFF

j_gene: TRBJ2-1
abundance: many
v_gene: TRBV7-8
CDR3aa: CASMGGGVYNEQFF

j_gene: TRBJ2-3
abundance: .
v_gene: TRBV7-2
CDR3aa: CASDPTATDTQYF

j_gene: TRBJ1-2
abundance: many
v_gene: TRBV6-5
CDR3aa: CASRGTAMVGYTF

j_gene: TRBJ2-7
abundance: .
v_gene: TRBV28
CDR3aa: CASSSSGTGGHEQYF

j_gene: TRBJ2-7
abundance: many
v_gene: TRBV5-6
CDR3aa: CASGGGRGISYEQYF

j_gene: TRBJ2-2
abundance: many
v_gene: TRBV29-1
CDR3aa: CSVGVQGATGELFF